Listed here are 31 T cell receptor beta chains from one sample, sequenced in a study of T cell repertoires in cytomegalovirus infection. TCRdb reprocessed the reads with MiXCR, giving one entry per CDR3 protein. The sample has about 530,000 distinct CDR3 sequences; roughly 29% are singletons. Material for sequencing was PBMCs. The receptors come from a human donor in good health (CMV status not recorded). Some clones in this sample may be carry-over from other donors' samples.

The rearrangement links TRBV7-8 to TRBJ2-1; 8 positions match TRBD2. The CDR3 consists of 15 residues. CDR1 is SGHVS and CDR2 is FQNEAQ in the germline V gene. V shed 0 bases and J 8 bases; nucleotides not matched to a gene: 6. The CDR3 loop is CASSLAAGEYYEQFF. In nucleotides, the CDR3 is TGTGCCAGCAGCTTAGCAGCGGGAGAGTATTATGAGCAGTTCTTC.

The genes are TRBV28 and TRBJ2-1; 13 nucleotides agree with TRBD2. The CDR3 has 14 amino acids. CDR1 is MDHEN, CDR2 SYDVKM, per germline. Trimming took 10 bases from V and 10 from J; bases not matched to a gene: 10. CDR3 in DNA: TGTGCCACCCAAGGACTAGCGGGAGTCTGGGAGCAGTTCTTC. This sequence encodes CATQGLAGVWEQFF.

This chain connects TRBV25-1 to TRBJ1-2, with 7 bases identical to TRBD1. V trimming: 0 bases; J trimming: 5 bases; junction bases outside the gene matches: 6. The CDR3 length is 15 residues. Looked up from germline, CDR1 is MGHDK and CDR2 is SYGVNS. CDR3 sequence (DNA): TGTGCCAGCAGTGAATATGTGGGGACAGCTTATGGCTACACCTTC. Encoded protein: CASSEYVGTAYGYTF.

The chain joins TRBV29-1 to TRBJ2-1, with TRBD2 matching over 9 bases. CDR3 length: 12 amino acids. Germline-derived CDR1 and CDR2 are SQVTM and ANQGSEA. The junction had 3 bases not matched to a gene; V was cut back by 4 bases and J by 8 bases. CDR3 nucleotides: TGCAGCGTTGGACTAGCGGCCCATGAGCAGTTCTTC. This encodes CSVGLAAHEQFF.

This clonotype was recorded many times. The chain links TRBV6-1 to TRBJ2-1, with D tentatively TRBD1 (6 bases). Germline V gene data show CDR1 as MNHNS and CDR2 as SASEGT. The CDR3 totals 15 residues. V lost 5 bases to trimming and J lost 3 bases, with 14 bases between them. CDR3 sequence: CASSTTGSIYNEQFF. CDR3 coding DNA: TGTGCCAGCAGTACGACAGGATCGATCTACAATGAGCAGTTCTTC.

The table lists this clonotype with a few counts. The chain has TRBV7-9 and TRBJ1-2; 8 nucleotides line up with TRBD1. The CDR3 runs to 15 residues. Germline V gene lookup returns CDR1 SEHNR and CDR2 FQNEAQ (reference sequence). Trimming took 0 bases from V and 6 from J; bases not matched to a gene: 6. The CDR3 DNA sequence: TGTGCCAGCAGCTTAGCTGGTCCGGACAGGGATGGCTACACCTTC. Its translation: CASSLAGPDRDGYTF.

This clonotype was detected ten times or more. The V call is TRBV24-1, the J call TRBJ1-1, with no clear D. From germline, CDR1 is KGHDR and CDR2 SFDVKD. The CDR3 extends over 11 amino acids. The ends were cut back, 2 bases at V and 11 bases at J, with 8 bases in the middle. CDR3 nucleotides: TGTGCCACCAGTGATTACGACCGTGCTTTCTTT. This translates into CATSDYDRAFF.

J is TRBJ1-6 and V is TRBV7-6; no clear D gene. The germline gives CDR1 SGHVS, CDR2 FNYEAQ. The V and J ends lost 5 bases and 7 bases respectively, with 9 bases between them. The CDR3 loop spans 13 amino acids. The CDR3 spells CASSPRLNSPLHF. CDR3 nucleotides: TGTGCCAGCAGCCCGAGATTAAATTCACCCCTCCACTTT.

This clonotype was observed a few times. The rearrangement joins TRBV19 to TRBJ1-3; possibly TRBD1 for D (6 bases). V was pared by 2 bases and J by 5 bases, with 13 bases between. This CDR3 contains 15 residues. CDR1 is LNHDA, CDR2 SQIVND, per germline (reference sequence). The CDR3 coding sequence is TGTGCCAGTAGTATACAGCCAGGGACAAGAAACACCATATATTTT. Translation: CASSIQPGTRNTIYF. The variable domain in full, completed from reference TRBV19 and TRBJ1-3, reads DGGITQSPKYLFRKEGQNVTLSCEQNLNHDAMYWYRQDPGQGLRLIYYSQIVNDFQKGDIAEGYSVSREKKESFPLTVTSAQKNPTAFYLCASSIQPGTRNTIYFGEGSWLTVV.

CDR3 bases: TGTGCCAGCAGTTTCCCCGGGACTAGCGGGAGTCTTTGGACCGGGGAGCTGTTTTTT. Its protein product is CASSFPGTSGSLWTGELFF. V usage is TRBV6-2 or TRBV6-3 and J usage is TRBJ2-2; 14 positions agree with TRBD2. Unmatched junction bases numbered 12, after V lost 4 bases and J lost 5 bases. CDR1 is MNHEY, CDR2 SVGEGT, per germline. The CDR3 consists of 19 residues.

This clonotype was found many times. The V and J genes are TRBV28 and TRBJ1-1; TRBD1 matches at 10 bases. Germline loops: CDR1 MDHEN, CDR2 SYDVKM. Germline trimming cut 6 bases from V and 1 base from J; bases unmatched to any gene: 2. The CDR3 has 14 amino acids. The DNA for the CDR3 is TGTGCCAGCAGGGACAGGGGGGGGAACACTGAAGCTTTCTTT. Translating gives CASRDRGGNTEAFF.

The rearrangement uses TRBV19 and TRBJ2-5; 14 nucleotides match TRBD2. This CDR3 has 15 amino acids. Trimming at V came to 9 bases and at J to 6 bases, leaving 9 bases not matched to a gene. Germline V CDR1 and CDR2: LNHDA, SQIVND (reference sequence). As DNA, the CDR3 is TGTGCCAGCGGAGGACTAGCGGGAGGCCGGAAGACCCAGTACTTC. Protein product: CASGGLAGGRKTQYF.

The V call is TRBV4-1, the J call TRBJ2-7; D is uncertain. With 1 base removed from V and 1 base from J, the gap between germline ends came to 14 bases. Looked up from germline, CDR1 is MGHRA and CDR2 is YSYEKL. The CDR3 covers 16 residues. CDR3 sequence (DNA): TGCGCCAGCAGCCAAGGAGCGCTAGTTGGATCCTACGAGCAGTACTTC. This translates into CASSQGALVGSYEQYF.

The rearrangement uses TRBV5-1 and TRBJ2-7; 9 nucleotides match TRBD1. V gave up 5 bases and J gave up 5 bases; unmatched junction bases: 11. The CDR3 consists of 15 residues. Germline V gene data show CDR1 as SGHRS and CDR2 as YFSETQ. This CDR3 is CASSAGTGQLNEQYV. For the CDR3, the DNA is TGCGCCAGCAGTGCCGGGACAGGGCAGCTGAACGAGCAGTACGTC.

This sequence joins TRBV12-3 or TRBV12-4 and TRBJ2-1, with 12 bases identical to TRBD2. CDR3 size: 17 residues. Losses at the gene ends were 1 base for V and 2 bases for J; bases not matched to a gene: 3. In DNA, the CDR3 is TGTGCCAGCAGTTTAGTTCTAGCGGGAGGGGCCTACAATGAGCAGTTCTTC. Its protein product is CASSLVLAGGAYNEQFF.

The V gene is TRBV19, the J gene TRBJ2-6, with D perhaps given as TRBD1 or TRBD2 (7 bases each). Germline CDR1 is LNHDA and CDR2 is SQIVND (reference sequence). This CDR3 has 17 residues. V was pared by 4 bases and J by 0 bases, with 13 bases between. The chain's CDR3 is CASSKRDSRSGANVLTF. As DNA, the CDR3 is TGTGCCAGTAGTAAGCGGGACAGCCGCTCTGGGGCCAACGTCCTGACTTTC.

This clonotype has a handful of counts. This sequence joins TRBV12-3 or TRBV12-4 and TRBJ1-2; 12 bases fit TRBD1. The CDR3 contains 14 residues. The J segment lost 3 bases and the V segment lost 8 bases, leaving 4 bases of the junction unmatched. CDR3 nucleotides: TGTGCCAGCTCAGGGACAGGGGGCTACTATGGCTACACCTTC. As protein: CASSGTGGYYGYTF.

The rearrangement uses TRBV11-2 and TRBJ2-3; 9 bases map to TRBD2. Germline V gene data show CDR1 as SGHAT and CDR2 as FQNNGV. CDR3 size: 16 residues. The V segment lost 2 bases and the J segment 4 bases; nucleotides outside the gene matches: 7. CDR3: CASSLRSSGVPDTQYF. CDR3 nucleotide sequence: TGTGCCAGCAGCTTAAGGTCTAGCGGGGTCCCAGATACGCAGTATTTT. Supplemented by reference TRBV11-2 and TRBJ2-3, the full variable domain reads EAGVAQSPRYKIIEKRQSVAFWCNPISGHATLYWYQQILGQGPKLLIQFQNNGVVDDSQLPKDRFSAERLKGVDSTLKIQPAKLEDSAVYLCASSLRSSGVPDTQYFGPGTRLTVL.

CDR3: CASSQARLGTLDEQYF. The CDR3 DNA sequence: TGCGCCAGCAGCCAAGCGCGACTAGGGACTCTGGACGAGCAGTACTTC. The chain is built from TRBV4-1 and TRBJ2-7; D may be TRBD2 (6 bases). Trimming left V 1 base short and J 5 bases short, with 18 bases between. Germline lookup yields CDR1 MGHRA and CDR2 YSYEKL. The CDR3 loop spans 16 amino acids.

The chain couples TRBV11-3 to TRBJ2-3; no clear D. Germline V CDR1 and CDR2: SGHNT, YENEEA. CDR3 length equals 15 residues. V dropped 5 bases and J dropped 0 bases, with 12 bases sitting between them. In DNA, the CDR3 is TGTGCCAGCAGCGCCCGAGCAGTTAGCACAGATACGCAGTATTTT. Its translation: CASSARAVSTDTQYF. Filled out from reference TRBV11-3 and TRBJ2-3, the complete variable domain reads EAGVVQSPRYKIIEKKQPVAFWCNPISGHNTLYWYLQNLGQGPELLIRYENEEAVDDSQLPKDRFSAERLKGVDSTLKIQPAELGDSAVYLCASSARAVSTDTQYFGPGTRLTVL.

This clonotype was seen a handful of times. This chain connects TRBV3-1 to TRBJ2-2, with TRBD2 identical over 10 bases. CDR1 and CDR2 from the germline V gene are LGHDT and YNNKEL (reference sequence). The CDR3 spans 18 residues. V lost 1 base and J lost 5; bases outside the gene matches: 10. Here the CDR3 DNA reads TGTGCCAGCAGCCAAGTCTATCTAGCGGGAGTTAATACCGGGGAGCTGTTTTTT. It is translated as CASSQVYLAGVNTGELFF.

J is TRBJ1-1 and V is TRBV7-6; D is perhaps TRBD1 (6 bases). The CDR3 has 18 amino acids. Per the germline V gene, CDR1 is SGHVS and CDR2 is FNYEAQ. With 5 bases removed from V and 1 base from J, the gap between germline ends came to 23 bases. In DNA, the CDR3 is TGTGCCAGCAGCCAAGGGGGGGCGGGGAAAATTAGGAACACTGAAGCTTTCTTT. It yields the protein CASSQGGAGKIRNTEAFF.

The CDR3 reads CAISESLLAQETQYF. The DNA of the CDR3 is TGTGCCATCAGTGAGTCCCTTCTGGCACAAGAGACCCAGTACTTC. The V and J genes are TRBV10-3 and TRBJ2-5; D is unclear. Germline CDR1 and CDR2: ENHRY and SYGVKD. Trimming removed 0 bases from V and 2 bases from J, with 10 bases in between. This CDR3 is built from 15 residues.

The table lists this clonotype with many counts. V and J are TRBV7-9 and TRBJ1-2; D gene unclear. This CDR3 is 16 amino acids long. The V end was cut by 5 bases, the J end by 8 bases, with 24 bases between. Germline V gene lookup returns CDR1 SEHNR and CDR2 FQNEAQ (reference sequence). The CDR3 is CASSQIHIQGLRGYTF. In DNA form, the CDR3 reads TGTGCCAGCAGCCAAATACATATACAAGGGCTCCGCGGCTACACCTTC.

The chain links TRBV6-1 to TRBJ2-3; D gene unclear. Germline V gene data show CDR1 as MNHNS and CDR2 as SASEGT. The CDR3 is made up of 15 amino acids. The germline V and J ends were trimmed by 7 bases and 3 bases, with 17 bases remaining between them. Here the CDR3 DNA reads TGTGCCAGCATCCGTTTCTGGCAGGCGACAGATACGCAGTATTTT. Amino acids: CASIRFWQATDTQYF.

The chain links TRBV5-1 to TRBJ2-5; D is unresolved. Germline loops: CDR1 SGHRS, CDR2 YFSETQ. CDR3 length: 14 amino acids. Deletions cut 4 bases from V and 5 bases from J, with 15 bases between. Here the CDR3 reads CASSKVGFGETQYF. CDR3 coding DNA: TGCGCCAGCAGCAAGGTGGGATTTGGCGAGACCCAGTACTTC.

The rearrangement joins TRBV12-3 or TRBV12-4 to TRBJ2-5; D unclear. The germline V and J ends were trimmed by 4 bases and 2 bases, with 11 bases remaining between them. This CDR3 contains 14 residues. CDR3 in DNA: TGTGCCAGCAGTTCGATGGTCCAGCAAGAGACCCAGTACTTC. It is translated as CASSSMVQQETQYF.

J is TRBJ1-4 and V is TRBV6-1; D possibly corresponds to TRBD1 (6 bases). Looked up from germline, CDR1 is MNHNS and CDR2 is SASEGT. This CDR3 is built from 21 residues. V dropped 6 bases and J dropped 5 bases, with 34 bases sitting between them. The CDR3 nucleotides are TGTGCCAGCAGGAATCAAGCCCCCGCGGCAGGGGAAATCGTGCCCAATGAAAAACTGTTTTTT. Protein sequence: CASRNQAPAAGEIVPNEKLFF.

The rearrangement uses TRBV27 and TRBJ2-7; D gene ambiguous. This CDR3 region has 14 residues. V was trimmed by 6 bases and J by 6 bases, leaving 18 bases between them. The germline CDR1 and CDR2 sequences are MNHEY and SMNVEV (reference sequence). CDR3 region: CASSPFRARGEQYF. The CDR3 region has the DNA TGTGCCAGCAGCCCGTTTAGGGCGCGCGGCGAGCAGTACTTC.

This clonotype was seen a handful of times. For the CDR3, the DNA is TGTGCCTGGAGCCAACGACAGGGACAAGAGACCCAGTACTTC. Translated, it gives CAWSQRQGQETQYF. The V call is TRBV30, the J call TRBJ2-5, with 7 bases identical to TRBD1. Trimming removed 3 bases from V and 2 bases from J; junction bases left unmatched: 6. CDR3 length: 14 residues. CDR1 is GTSNPN and CDR2 is SVGIG in the germline V gene (reference sequence).

The rearrangement links TRBV9 to TRBJ2-7; the match to TRBD2 covers 9 bases. V lost 3 bases to trimming and J lost 3 bases; unmatched junction nucleotides: 7. CDR3 size: 15 residues. Germline V gene sequence: CDR1 SGDLS, CDR2 YYNGEE. CDR3 sequence reads: CASSGQAGGLYEQYF. CDR3 bases: TGTGCCAGCAGCGGCCAAGCGGGAGGTCTCTACGAGCAGTACTTC.